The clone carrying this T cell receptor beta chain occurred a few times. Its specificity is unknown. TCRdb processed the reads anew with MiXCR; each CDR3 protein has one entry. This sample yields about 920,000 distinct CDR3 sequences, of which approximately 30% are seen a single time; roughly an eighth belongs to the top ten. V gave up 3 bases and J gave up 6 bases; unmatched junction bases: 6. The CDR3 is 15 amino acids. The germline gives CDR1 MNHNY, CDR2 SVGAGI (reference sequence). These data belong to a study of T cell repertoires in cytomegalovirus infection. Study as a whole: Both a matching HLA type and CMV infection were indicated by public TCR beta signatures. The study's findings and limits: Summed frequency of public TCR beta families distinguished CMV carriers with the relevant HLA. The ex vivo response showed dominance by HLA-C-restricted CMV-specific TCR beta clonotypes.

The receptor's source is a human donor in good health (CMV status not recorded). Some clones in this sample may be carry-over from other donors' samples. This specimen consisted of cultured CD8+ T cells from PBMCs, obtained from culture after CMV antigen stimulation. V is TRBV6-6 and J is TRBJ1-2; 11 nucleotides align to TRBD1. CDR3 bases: TGTGCCAGCAGTTATCTCCGGACAGGGGGCGATGGCTACACCTTC. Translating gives CASSYLRTGGDGYTF.